The present entry profiles one TCR beta chain with its context. Its antigen is still unknown. The data originate from a study of OX40 agonist ivuxolimab in advanced cancers. Study-wide results and caveats: Dose levels from 0.1 to 3.0 mg/kg saw CD4+ and CD8+ blood T cells expand clonally by week 6.

Autoimmune disease history or systemic immunosuppression led to patient exclusion. Trimming shortened V by 5 bases and J by 0 bases, and 15 bases separated the two germline ends. CDR1 and CDR2 from the germline V gene are SGHRS and YFSETQ. The CDR3 loop spans 16 amino acids. Using immunoSEQ multiplex PCR, the repertoire was profiled, and TCRdb retains in-frame clones only, with some absent. The sample lists about 76,000 clones, approximately 92% occurring once. This rearrangement joins TRBV5-1 to TRBJ1-3, with D perhaps matching TRBD1 (6 bases). Sequencing used CD4+ or CD8+ T cells sorted from blood, obtained in a trial of the OX40 agonist ivuxolimab. The TCR sequence derives from an adult with an advanced solid tumor such as melanoma, head and neck, liver or kidney cancer. Here the CDR3 reads CASRLMGGRSGNTIYF. The CDR3 nucleotides read TGCGCCAGCAGACTAATGGGGGGCCGCTCTGGAAACACCATATATTTT.